Listed here are 10 T cell receptor beta chains from one sample, sequenced in a study of blood T cell repertoires in COVID-19. Sequencing used immunoSEQ multiplex PCR; TCRdb keeps in-frame clones, though not all of them. The sample has about 70,000 clones; about three quarters are singletons. Source material: peripheral blood. The receptors derive from a woman aged 80 or over with active or convalescent COVID-19.

This clone has only one observation. V and J are TRBV29-1 and TRBJ2-5; 11 nucleotides match TRBD2. The CDR3 contains 15 residues. Trimming took 6 bases from V and 0 from J; bases not matched to a gene: 6. Germline V gene data show CDR1 as SQVTM and CDR2 as ANQGSEA. The CDR3 sequence: CSVRGLAEYQETQYF. The CDR3 DNA reads TGCAGCGTGAGGGGACTAGCGGAATACCAAGAGACCCAGTACTTC.

The rearrangement uses TRBV9 and TRBJ2-2; 12 bases fit TRBD2. The CDR3 runs to 18 residues. V gave up 2 bases and J gave up 0 bases; unmatched junction bases: 5. From germline, CDR1 is SGDLS and CDR2 YYNGEE. CDR3 sequence: CASSVTSGGTPNTGELFF. The CDR3 DNA reads TGTGCCAGCAGCGTGACTAGCGGGGGAACACCGAACACCGGGGAGCTGTTTTTT.

V usage is TRBV6-5 and J usage is TRBJ1-1; 8 positions match TRBD1. With 4 bases clipped from V and 0 bases from J, the junction kept 7 bases outside the gene matches. CDR1 and CDR2 (germline): MNHEY, SVGAGI. This CDR3 is built from 16 residues. CDR3 DNA: TGTGCCAGCAGTTCGAACAGGGGGTTCATGAACACTGAAGCTTTCTTT. It translates to CASSSNRGFMNTEAFF.

V and J are TRBV7-2 and TRBJ1-3; D call uncertain. The ends were cut back, 8 bases at V and 0 bases at J, with 11 bases in the middle. The CDR3 sequence is 14 residues long. Looked up from germline, CDR1 is SGHTA and CDR2 is FQGNSA. This chain's CDR3 is CASQVSSSGNTIYF. The CDR3 DNA is TGTGCCAGCCAGGTTTCAAGCTCTGGAAACACCATATATTTT.

Only one count was recorded for this clone. The chain carries TRBV6-2 or TRBV6-3 and TRBJ2-1, with a possible D match to TRBD2 (5 bases). This CDR3 is 14 amino acids long. The ends were cut back, 4 bases at V and 2 bases at J, with 9 bases in the middle. From germline, CDR1 is MNHEY and CDR2 SVGEGT. CDR3 residues: CASSSRETYNEQFF. CDR3 nucleotide sequence: TGTGCCAGCAGTTCTCGGGAAACCTACAATGAGCAGTTCTTC.

V gene TRBV6-5 combines with J gene TRBJ1-1, with TRBD1 identical over 8 bases. This CDR3 has 13 amino acids. The germline CDR1 and CDR2 sequences are MNHEY and SVGAGI. After removal of 6 bases from V and 6 bases from J, the junction contained 6 bases not matched to a gene. The CDR3: CASSPTGEPEAFF. The CDR3 DNA follows: TGTGCCAGCAGCCCGACAGGGGAGCCTGAAGCTTTCTTT.

The rearrangement joins TRBV7-2 to TRBJ2-3, with 9 nucleotides matching TRBD2. V lost 5 bases and J lost 4; bases outside the gene matches: 13. The CDR3 is made up of 17 amino acids. Germline V gives CDR1 SGHTA, CDR2 FQGNSA. The CDR3 is CASSPPVGGGAADTQYF. CDR3 nucleotide sequence: TGTGCCAGCAGCCCTCCTGTTGGCGGGGGGGCCGCAGATACGCAGTATTTT.

The chain uses TRBV18 and TRBJ1-3, with D hard to call. Per the germline V gene, CDR1 is KGHSH and CDR2 is LQKENI. The CDR3 totals 14 residues. The ends were cut back, 8 bases at V and 0 bases at J, with 11 bases in the middle. CDR3 loop: CASSSGSSGNTIYF. The CDR3 DNA is TGTGCCAGCAGCTCTGGGAGCTCTGGAAACACCATATATTTT.

This clone was counted a few times. The V gene is TRBV15, the J gene TRBJ1-4; tentatively, D is TRBD1 (6 bases). V lost 0 bases and J 8 bases, leaving 16 bases between the germline ends. There are 16 residues in the CDR3. The V gene's germline CDR1 is LNHNV and CDR2 YYDKDF (reference sequence). This CDR3 reads CATSRELRGNLEKLFF. CDR3 DNA: TGTGCCACCAGCAGAGAATTAAGGGGGAACCTCGAAAAACTGTTTTTT.

This clone was counted between two and nine times. The rearrangement uses TRBV2 and TRBJ2-7, with D tentatively TRBD2 (6 bases). The V gene's germline CDR1 is SNHLY and CDR2 FYNNEI. The CDR3 has 13 amino acids. V was pared by 5 bases and J by 2 bases, with 10 bases between. This CDR3 reads CASSPRGTYEQYF. The CDR3 bases are TGTGCCAGCAGTCCCCGGGGGACCTACGAGCAGTACTTC.